This TCR beta chain derives from a study of neurological immune-mediated disorders. Findings and caveats of the study: Subjects shared no identical expanded-clone CDR3 amino acid sequences, suggesting private TCR-beta repertoires in all groups.

TCRdb redid the calling of the 5' RACE reads with MiXCR, one entry per CDR3 protein. This sample has around 49,000 distinct CDR3 sequences; about an eighth occur once, and the top ten carry less than 5.5%. As to time point: longitudinal time-point 2. Unsorted libraries were generated from 2 million PBMCs held at -80 degrees C. This CDR3 comprises 13 residues. V was clipped by 6 bases and J by 4 bases, with 12 bases between them. In its sample, this clonotype ranks as medium-sized. Its antigen is not known. The sample was PBMCs. The clonotype was recovered from a male donor with HTLV-1-associated myelopathy (HAM/TSP). The chain uses TRBV12-3 or TRBV12-4 and TRBJ1-2, with a tentative D call TRBD1 (6 bases). In DNA, the CDR3 is TGTGCCAGCAGGCCAACAGGGAGCTATGGCTACACCTTC. Its protein is CASRPTGSYGYTF.